Listed below are T cell receptor beta chains from one sample, sequenced in a study of blood T cell repertoires in COVID-19. Using immunoSEQ multiplex PCR, the repertoire was profiled, and TCRdb retains in-frame clones only, with some absent. The table lists about 200,000 clones, 81% of them singletons. Sequencing was performed on PBMCs or T cells enriched from blood (not recorded which). These receptors all come from a woman in her 50s with acute COVID-19. The CDR3 runs from the conserved cysteine through the conserved F or W. The D gene is left open where the match is weak. The size entry is marked missing in some rows and otherwise reads once, few, many or a size class.

abundance	v_gene	j_gene	d_gene	CDR3aa	CDR3nt
-	TRBV4-2	TRBJ2-3	-	CASSQDGGAWDTQYF	TGTGCCAGCAGCCAAGATGGGGGGGCATGGGATACGCAGTATTTT
-	TRBV5-1	TRBJ2-3	TRBD2	CASRVTSGGTDTQYF	TGCGCCAGCCGCGTGACTAGCGGGGGGACAGATACGCAGTATTTT
-	TRBV4-1	TRBJ2-3	TRBD1	CASSPGQFRDTDTQYF	TGCGCCAGCAGCCCGGGACAGTTCAGGGACACAGATACGCAGTATTTT
-	TRBV24-1	TRBJ1-1	TRBD1	CATRTGTGGTEAFF	TGTGCCACCAGGACCGGGACAGGGGGGACTGAAGCTTTCTTT
-	TRBV7-2	TRBJ1-4	-	CASSLDSGIREKLFF	TGTGCCAGCAGCTTAGATTCAGGGATCAGAGAAAAACTGTTTTTT
-	TRBV6-5	TRBJ2-1	-	CASSPIISDNSEQFF	TGTGCCAGCAGTCCGATCATTTCGGACAATTCTGAGCAGTTCTTC
once	TRBV7-2	TRBJ2-5	-	CASSLYRQETQYF	TGTGCCAGCAGCCTCTACCGTCAAGAGACCCAGTACTTC
-	TRBV7-2	TRBJ1-2	-	CASSPVAGGYTF	TGTGCCAGCAGCCCCGTGGCAGGTGGCTACACCTTC
-	TRBV28	TRBJ2-5	TRBD2	CASSGTRLKETQYF	TGTGCCAGCAGCGGGACTAGACTCAAAGAGACCCAGTACTTC
-	TRBV28	TRBJ1-2	TRBD1	CASSSTSGTDYGYTF	TGTGCCAGCTCCTCTACCTCCGGGACAGACTATGGCTACACCTTC
-	TRBV5-5	TRBJ1-1	-	CASSREGHLNTEAFF	TGTGCCAGCAGCCGTGAGGGACACTTGAACACTGAAGCTTTCTTT